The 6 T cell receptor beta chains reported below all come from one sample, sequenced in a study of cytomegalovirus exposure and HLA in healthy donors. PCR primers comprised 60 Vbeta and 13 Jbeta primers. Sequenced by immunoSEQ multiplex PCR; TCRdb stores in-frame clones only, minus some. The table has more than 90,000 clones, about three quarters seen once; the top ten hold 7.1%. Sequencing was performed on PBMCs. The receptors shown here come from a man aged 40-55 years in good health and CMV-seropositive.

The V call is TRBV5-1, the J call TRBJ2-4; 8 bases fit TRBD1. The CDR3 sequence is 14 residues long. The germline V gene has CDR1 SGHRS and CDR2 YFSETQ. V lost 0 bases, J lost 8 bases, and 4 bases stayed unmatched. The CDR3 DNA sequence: TGCGCCAGCAGCTTGGCAGGGGGCTTAGACATTCAGTACTTC. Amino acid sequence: CASSLAGGLDIQYF.

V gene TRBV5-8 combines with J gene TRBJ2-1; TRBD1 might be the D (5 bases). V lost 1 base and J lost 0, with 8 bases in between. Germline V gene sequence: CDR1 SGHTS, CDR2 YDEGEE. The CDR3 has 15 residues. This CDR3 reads CASSLRTISYNEQFF. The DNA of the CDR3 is TGTGCCAGCAGCTTGAGGACAATCTCCTACAATGAGCAGTTCTTC.

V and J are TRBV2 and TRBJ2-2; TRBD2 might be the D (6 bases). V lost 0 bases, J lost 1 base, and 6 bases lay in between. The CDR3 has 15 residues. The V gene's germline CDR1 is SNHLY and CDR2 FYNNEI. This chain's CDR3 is CASSEAGGNTGELFF. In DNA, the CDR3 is TGTGCCAGCAGTGAAGCGGGGGGGAACACCGGGGAGCTGTTTTTT.

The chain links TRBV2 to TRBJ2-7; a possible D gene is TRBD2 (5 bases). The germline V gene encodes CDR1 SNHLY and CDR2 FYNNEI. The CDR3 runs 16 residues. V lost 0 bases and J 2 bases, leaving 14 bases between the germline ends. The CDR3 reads CASSEAMAGLTYEQYF. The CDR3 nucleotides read TGTGCCAGCAGTGAAGCGATGGCGGGCCTTACCTACGAGCAGTACTTC. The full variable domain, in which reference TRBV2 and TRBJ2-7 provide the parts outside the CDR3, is EPEVTQTPSHQVTQMGQEVILRCVPISNHLYFYWYRQILGQKVEFLVSFYNNEISEKSEIFDDQFSVERPDGSNFTLKIRSTKLEDSAMYFCASSEAMAGLTYEQYFGPGTRLTVT.

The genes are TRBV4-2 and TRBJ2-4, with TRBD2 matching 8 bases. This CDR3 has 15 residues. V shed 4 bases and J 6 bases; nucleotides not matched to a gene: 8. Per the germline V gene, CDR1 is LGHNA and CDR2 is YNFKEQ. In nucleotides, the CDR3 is TGTGCCAGCAGCCCCGGGAGGGAGGGTGGAAACATTCAGTACTTC. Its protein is CASSPGREGGNIQYF.

DNA for the CDR3: TGCGCCAGCAGCCGGACAGGGGGTGGCTACGAGCAGTACTTC. Translated, it gives CASSRTGGGYEQYF. The gene calls are TRBV5-1 and TRBJ2-7, with 10 positions matching TRBD1. V was clipped by 4 bases and J by 3 bases; unmatched bases: 4. Per germline, CDR1 SGHRS and CDR2 YFSETQ. This CDR3 has 14 residues.